Below are 5 T cell receptor beta chains sequenced from a single sample in a study of T-cell reconstitution after alpha-beta-depleted transplantation in children. This sample's TCRbeta library carried unique molecular identifier barcodes. One entry per CDR3 protein results from TCRdb running MiXCR on the PCR reads. Of 60,000 to 70,000 distinct CDR3 sequences in the sample, 4% to 5% were seen once. Specimen: PBMCs, mostly from graft donor cells, collected 180 days after TCRalphabeta/CD19-depleted stem cell transplant. Receptor source: a boy under two years old who had a stem cell transplant for acute myeloid leukemia, so the T cells may come from the graft donor.

This clonotype was seen repeatedly, ten times or more. The chain uses TRBV6-5 and TRBJ2-2, with TRBD1 matching over 7 bases. Germline-derived CDR1 and CDR2 are MNHEY and SVGAGI. The CDR3 totals 16 residues. V was pared by 2 bases and J by 4 bases, with 7 bases of the junction left unmatched. The CDR3 DNA reads TGTGCCAGCAGTTACCCTAGGACAGGCGTCACCGGGGAGCTGTTTTTT. Encoded protein: CASSYPRTGVTGELFF.

This clonotype showed up many times. The V call is TRBV7-9, the J call TRBJ2-5; 9 bases line up with TRBD1. The CDR3 has 15 amino acids. Trimming took 5 bases from V and 5 from J; bases not matched to a gene: 9. The germline V gene encodes CDR1 SEHNR and CDR2 FQNEAQ (reference sequence). CDR3 bases: TGTGCCAGCAGCCTACTGACAGGGGGTCGGGAGACCCAGTACTTC. This translates into CASSLLTGGRETQYF.

There are many counts of this clonotype. The rearrangement joins TRBV7-9 to TRBJ2-6; the D gene is possibly TRBD1 (5 bases). Trimming took 7 bases from V and 2 from J, leaving 15 bases between them. Per germline, CDR1 SEHNR and CDR2 FQNEAQ (reference sequence). The CDR3 consists of 16 residues. The CDR3 DNA reads as TGTGCCAGCAATACCTGGGGCGGCCCTGGGGCCAACGTCCTGACTTTC. This codes for CASNTWGGPGANVLTF.

This clonotype was seen many times. Written as DNA, the CDR3 is TGTGCCAGCAGTTTACGGCGGATCAATCAGCCCCAGCATTTT. Translating gives CASSLRRINQPQHF. This chain uses TRBV12-3 or TRBV12-4 with TRBJ1-5; D gene ambiguous. The CDR3 is 14 amino acids. V was clipped by 2 bases and J by 3 bases, with 8 bases between them.

This clonotype was counted many times. The chain recombines TRBV7-8 with TRBJ2-1; no definite D call. The V gene's germline CDR1 is SGHVS and CDR2 FQNEAQ. The V and J ends lost 1 base and 0 bases respectively, with 10 bases between them. The CDR3 runs 16 residues. CDR3 protein: CASSLVPASSYNEQFF. CDR3 bases: TGTGCCAGCAGCTTAGTACCCGCGAGCTCCTACAATGAGCAGTTCTTC.